This TCR beta chain was observed in a study of T cells after yellow fever vaccination. Trimming pared 6 bases from V and 1 base from J, leaving 10 bases between. This CDR3 region has 14 residues. Germline CDR1 and CDR2: ENHRY and SYGVKD. Each CDR3 protein is one row after TCRdb ran MiXCR on the 5' RACE reads. The data hold 310,000 or so distinct CDR3 sequences, with 3.6% observed a single time. This specimen consisted of PBMCs, obtained on the day of the yellow fever booster vaccination. The TCR sequence derives from a man aged 18 to 30 who received the YFV17D yellow fever vaccine. The chain links TRBV10-3 to TRBJ2-1, with a tentative D call TRBD1 (6 bases). The CDR3 sequence is CAIRDRQSYNEQFF. The CDR3 DNA reads as TGTGCCATCAGGGACAGACAATCCTACAATGAGCAGTTCTTC.